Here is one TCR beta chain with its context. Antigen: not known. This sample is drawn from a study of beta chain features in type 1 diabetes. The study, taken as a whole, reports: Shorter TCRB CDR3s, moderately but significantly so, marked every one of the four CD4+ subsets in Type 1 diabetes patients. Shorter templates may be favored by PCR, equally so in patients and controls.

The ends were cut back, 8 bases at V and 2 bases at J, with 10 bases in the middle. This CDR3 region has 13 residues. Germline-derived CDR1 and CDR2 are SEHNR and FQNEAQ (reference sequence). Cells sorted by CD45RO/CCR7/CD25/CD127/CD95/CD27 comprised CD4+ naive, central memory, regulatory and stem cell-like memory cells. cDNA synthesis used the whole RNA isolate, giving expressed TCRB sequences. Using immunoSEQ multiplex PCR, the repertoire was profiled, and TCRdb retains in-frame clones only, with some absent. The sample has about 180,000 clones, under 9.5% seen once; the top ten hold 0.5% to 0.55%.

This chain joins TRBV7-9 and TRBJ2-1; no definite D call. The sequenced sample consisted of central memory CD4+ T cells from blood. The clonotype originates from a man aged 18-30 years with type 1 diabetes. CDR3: CASGPLTYNEQFF. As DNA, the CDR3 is TGTGCCAGCGGTCCCCTAACCTACAATGAGCAGTTCTTC. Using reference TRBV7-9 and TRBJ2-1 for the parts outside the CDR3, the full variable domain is DTGVSQNPRHKITKRGQNVTFRCDPISEHNRLYWYRQTLGQGPEFLTYFQNEAQLEKSRLLSDRFSAERPKGSFSTLEIQRTEQGDSAMYLCASGPLTYNEQFFGPGTRLTVL.